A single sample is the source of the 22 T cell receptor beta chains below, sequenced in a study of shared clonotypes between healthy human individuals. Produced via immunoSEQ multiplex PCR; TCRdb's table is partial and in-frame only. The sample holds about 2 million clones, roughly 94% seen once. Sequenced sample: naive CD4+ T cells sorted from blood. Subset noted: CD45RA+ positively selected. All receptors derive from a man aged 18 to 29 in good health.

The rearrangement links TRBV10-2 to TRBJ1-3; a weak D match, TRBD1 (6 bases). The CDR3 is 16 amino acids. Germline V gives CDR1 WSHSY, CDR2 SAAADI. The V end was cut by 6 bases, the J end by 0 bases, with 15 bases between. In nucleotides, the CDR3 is TGCGCCAGCAGGCTAGGAGGACAGTCCTCTGGAAACACCATATATTTT. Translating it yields CASRLGGQSSGNTIYF.

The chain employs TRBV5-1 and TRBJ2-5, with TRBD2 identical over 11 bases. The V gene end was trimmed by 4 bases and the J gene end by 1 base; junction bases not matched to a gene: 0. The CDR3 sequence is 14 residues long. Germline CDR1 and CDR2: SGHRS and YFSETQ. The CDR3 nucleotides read TGCGCCAGCAGCACTAGCGGGAGCCAAGAGACCCAGTACTTC. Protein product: CASSTSGSQETQYF. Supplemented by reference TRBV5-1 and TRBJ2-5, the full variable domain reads KAGVTQTPRYLIKTRGQQVTLSCSPISGHRSVSWYQQTPGQGLQFLFEYFSETQRNKGNFPGRFSGRQFSNSRSEMNVSTLELGDSALYLCASSTSGSQETQYFGPGTRLLVL.

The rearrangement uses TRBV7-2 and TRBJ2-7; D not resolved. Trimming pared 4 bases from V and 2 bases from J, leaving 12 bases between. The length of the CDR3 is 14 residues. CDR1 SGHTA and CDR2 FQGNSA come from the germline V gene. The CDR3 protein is CASSSSWLPYEQYF. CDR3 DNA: TGTGCCAGCAGCTCAAGCTGGCTTCCCTACGAGCAGTACTTC.

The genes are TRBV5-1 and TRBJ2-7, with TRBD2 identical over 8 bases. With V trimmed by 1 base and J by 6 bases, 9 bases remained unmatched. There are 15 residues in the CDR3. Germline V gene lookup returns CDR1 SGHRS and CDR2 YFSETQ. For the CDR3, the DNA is TGCGCCAGCAGCTTGTGGTCTGGCGGGGGGCGCGAGCAGTACTTC. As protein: CASSLWSGGGREQYF. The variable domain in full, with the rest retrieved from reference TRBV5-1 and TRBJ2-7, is KAGVTQTPRYLIKTRGQQVTLSCSPISGHRSVSWYQQTPGQGLQFLFEYFSETQRNKGNFPGRFSGRQFSNSRSEMNVSTLELGDSALYLCASSLWSGGGREQYFGPGTRLTVT.

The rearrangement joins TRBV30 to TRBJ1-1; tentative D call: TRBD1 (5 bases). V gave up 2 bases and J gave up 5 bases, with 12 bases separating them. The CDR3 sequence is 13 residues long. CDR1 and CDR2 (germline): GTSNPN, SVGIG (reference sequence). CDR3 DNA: TGTGCCTGGAGTCCTCAGGGTGGGACTGAAGCTTTCTTT. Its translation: CAWSPQGGTEAFF.

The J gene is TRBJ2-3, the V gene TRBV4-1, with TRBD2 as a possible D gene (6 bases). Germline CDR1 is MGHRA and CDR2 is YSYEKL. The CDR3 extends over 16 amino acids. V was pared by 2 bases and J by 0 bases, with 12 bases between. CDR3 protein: CASSQSTGLSTDTQYF. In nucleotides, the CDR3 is TGCGCCAGCAGCCAATCCACGGGACTTAGCACAGATACGCAGTATTTT.

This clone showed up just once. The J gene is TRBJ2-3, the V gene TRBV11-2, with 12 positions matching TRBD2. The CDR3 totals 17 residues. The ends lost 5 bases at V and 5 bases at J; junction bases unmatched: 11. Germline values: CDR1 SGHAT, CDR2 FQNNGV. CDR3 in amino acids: CASSKTMGLAGGDTQYF. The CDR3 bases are TGTGCCAGCAGCAAAACTATGGGACTAGCGGGCGGAGATACGCAGTATTTT.

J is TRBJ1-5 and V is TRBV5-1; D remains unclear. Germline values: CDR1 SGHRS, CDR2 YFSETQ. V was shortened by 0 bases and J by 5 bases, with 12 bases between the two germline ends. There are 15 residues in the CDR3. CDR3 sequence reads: CASSLEPASDQPQHF. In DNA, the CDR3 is TGCGCCAGCAGCTTGGAGCCGGCGTCCGATCAGCCCCAGCATTTT.

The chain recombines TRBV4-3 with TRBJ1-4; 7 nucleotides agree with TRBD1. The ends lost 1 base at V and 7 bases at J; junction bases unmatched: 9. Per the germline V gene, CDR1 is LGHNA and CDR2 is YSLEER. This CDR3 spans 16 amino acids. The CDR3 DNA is TGCGCCAGCAGCCAAGGGACCAGCAGGGGGGGTGAAAAACTGTTTTTT. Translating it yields CASSQGTSRGGEKLFF.

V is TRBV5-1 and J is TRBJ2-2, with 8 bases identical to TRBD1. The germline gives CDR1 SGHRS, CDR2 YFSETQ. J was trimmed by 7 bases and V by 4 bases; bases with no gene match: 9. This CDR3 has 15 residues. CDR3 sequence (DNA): TGCGCCAGCAGCATGACAGGGGAAGGGAACGGGGAGCTGTTTTTT. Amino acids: CASSMTGEGNGELFF.

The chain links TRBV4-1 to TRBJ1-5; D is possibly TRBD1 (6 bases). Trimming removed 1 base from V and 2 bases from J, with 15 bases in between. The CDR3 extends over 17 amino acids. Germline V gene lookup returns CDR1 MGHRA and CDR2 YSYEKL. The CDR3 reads CASSQVWGATGNQPQHF. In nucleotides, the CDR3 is TGCGCCAGCAGCCAAGTATGGGGGGCTACGGGCAATCAGCCCCAGCATTTT.

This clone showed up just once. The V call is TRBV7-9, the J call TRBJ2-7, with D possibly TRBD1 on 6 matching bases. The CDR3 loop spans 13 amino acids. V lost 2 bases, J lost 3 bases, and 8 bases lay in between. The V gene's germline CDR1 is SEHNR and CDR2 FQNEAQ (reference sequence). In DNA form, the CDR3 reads TGTGCCAGCAGCTTAAACAGGGACTACGAGCAGTACTTC. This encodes CASSLNRDYEQYF.

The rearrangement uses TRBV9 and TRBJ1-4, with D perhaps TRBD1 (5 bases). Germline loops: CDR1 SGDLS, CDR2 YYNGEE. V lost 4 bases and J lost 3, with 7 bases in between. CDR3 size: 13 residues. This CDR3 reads CASSRGANEKLFF. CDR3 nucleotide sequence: TGTGCCAGCAGCCGGGGGGCTAATGAAAAACTGTTTTTT.

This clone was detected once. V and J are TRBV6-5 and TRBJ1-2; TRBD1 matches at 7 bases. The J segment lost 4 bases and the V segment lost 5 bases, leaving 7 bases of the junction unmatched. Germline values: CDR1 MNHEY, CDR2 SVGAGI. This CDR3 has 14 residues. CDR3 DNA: TGTGCCAGCAGTGACAGGGAAGATGGCTATGGCTACACCTTC. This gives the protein CASSDREDGYGYTF.

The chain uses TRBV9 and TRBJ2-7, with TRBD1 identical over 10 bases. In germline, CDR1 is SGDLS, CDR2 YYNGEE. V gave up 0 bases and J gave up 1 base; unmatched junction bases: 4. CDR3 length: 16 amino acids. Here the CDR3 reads CASSVGGTGVSYEQYF. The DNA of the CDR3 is TGTGCCAGCAGCGTAGGAGGGACAGGGGTATCCTACGAGCAGTACTTC.

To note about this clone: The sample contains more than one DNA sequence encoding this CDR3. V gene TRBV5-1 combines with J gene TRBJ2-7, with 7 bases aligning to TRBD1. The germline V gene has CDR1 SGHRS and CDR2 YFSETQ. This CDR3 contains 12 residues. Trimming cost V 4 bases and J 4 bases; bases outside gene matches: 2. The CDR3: CASSRDSYEQYF. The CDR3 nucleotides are TGCGCCAGCAGCAGGGACAGTTACGAGCAGTACTTC.

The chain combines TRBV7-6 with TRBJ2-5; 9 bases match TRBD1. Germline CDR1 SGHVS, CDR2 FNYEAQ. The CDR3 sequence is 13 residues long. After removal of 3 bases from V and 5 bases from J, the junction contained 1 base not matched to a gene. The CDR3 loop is CASSFDRGETQYF. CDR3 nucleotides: TGTGCCAGCAGCTTCGACAGGGGGGAGACCCAGTACTTC.

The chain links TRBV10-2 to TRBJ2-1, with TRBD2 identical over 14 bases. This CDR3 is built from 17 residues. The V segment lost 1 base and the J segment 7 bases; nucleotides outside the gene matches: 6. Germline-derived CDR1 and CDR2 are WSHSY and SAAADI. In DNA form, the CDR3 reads TGCGCCAGCAGTGAGTTGGGTGGGACTAGCGGGGGAAATGAGCAGTTCTTC. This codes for CASSELGGTSGGNEQFF.

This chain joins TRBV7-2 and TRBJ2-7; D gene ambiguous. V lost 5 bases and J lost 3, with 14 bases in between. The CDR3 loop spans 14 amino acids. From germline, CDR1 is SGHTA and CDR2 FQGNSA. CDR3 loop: CASSKTTGGYEQYF. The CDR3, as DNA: TGTGCCAGCAGCAAAACGACCGGTGGCTACGAGCAGTACTTC.

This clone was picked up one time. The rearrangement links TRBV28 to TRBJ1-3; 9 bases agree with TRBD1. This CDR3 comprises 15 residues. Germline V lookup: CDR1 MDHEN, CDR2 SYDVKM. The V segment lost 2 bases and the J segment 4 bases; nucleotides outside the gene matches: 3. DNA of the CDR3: TGTGCCAGCAGTTTAGCCGGGACAGGGGGAAACACCATATATTTT. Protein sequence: CASSLAGTGGNTIYF.

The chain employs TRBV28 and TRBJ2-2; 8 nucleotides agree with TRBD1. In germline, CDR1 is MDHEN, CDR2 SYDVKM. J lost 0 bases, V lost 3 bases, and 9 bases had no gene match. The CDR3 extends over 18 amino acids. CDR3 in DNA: TGTGCCAGCAGTTTCCTCCTCCTGACAGGGGCGAACACCGGGGAGCTGTTTTTT. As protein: CASSFLLLTGANTGELFF. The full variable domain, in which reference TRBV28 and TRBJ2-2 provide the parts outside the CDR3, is DVKVTQSSRYLVKRTGEKVFLECVQDMDHENMFWYRQDPGLGLRLIYFSYDVKMKEKGDIPEGYSVSREKKERFSLILESASTNQTSMYLCASSFLLLTGANTGELFFGEGSRLTVL.

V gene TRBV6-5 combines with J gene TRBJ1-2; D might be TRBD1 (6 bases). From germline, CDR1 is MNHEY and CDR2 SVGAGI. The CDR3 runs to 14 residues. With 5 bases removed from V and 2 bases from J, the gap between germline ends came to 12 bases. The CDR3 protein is CASSLTGSNYGYTF. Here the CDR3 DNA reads TGTGCCAGCAGTCTCACAGGGAGCAACTATGGCTACACCTTC.